These 15 T cell receptor beta chains share one sample of origin, sequenced in a study of blood T cell repertoires in COVID-19. The assay was immunoSEQ multiplex PCR, and TCRdb's table has in-frame clones only and misses some. This sample has around 330,000 clones, with 85% found just once. Sequencing input: PBMCs or T cells enriched from blood (not recorded which). The receptors here all came from a young woman who had been exposed to COVID-19.

The chain combines TRBV4-2 with TRBJ1-3; TRBD1 matches 9 bases. Germline assignment: CDR1 LGHNA and CDR2 YNFKEQ. With 4 bases clipped from V and 10 bases from J, the junction kept 11 bases outside the gene matches. The CDR3 runs 15 residues. Written as DNA, the CDR3 is TGTGCCAGCAGCCCACGGACAGGGGAAAAAGAAACCATATATTTT. Translated, it gives CASSPRTGEKETIYF.

V is TRBV7-9 and J is TRBJ1-5; perhaps TRBD1 as D (6 bases). The CDR3 consists of 15 residues. CDR1 SEHNR and CDR2 FQNEAQ come from the germline V gene (reference sequence). V lost 1 base to trimming and J lost 7 bases, with 14 bases between them. The CDR3 sequence: CASSLVGPGDQPQHF. In DNA, the CDR3 is TGTGCCAGCAGCTTAGTAGGGCCAGGGGACCAGCCCCAGCATTTT.

The V gene is TRBV24-1, the J gene TRBJ2-7; D not resolved. CDR3 size: 15 residues. Trimming stripped 3 bases from V and 2 bases from J, with 13 bases between. Germline values: CDR1 KGHDR, CDR2 SFDVKD. The CDR3 region is CATSDTQDATYEQYF. The CDR3 region has the DNA TGTGCCACCAGTGATACCCAGGATGCCACCTACGAGCAGTACTTC.

This chain joins TRBV2 and TRBJ1-5; 7 bases are shared with TRBD1. Germline-derived CDR1 and CDR2 are SNHLY and FYNNEI. With 9 bases clipped from V and 5 bases from J, the junction kept 10 bases outside the gene matches. There are 14 residues in the CDR3. CDR3 in amino acids: CARGRDSSDQPQHF. The CDR3 DNA follows: TGTGCCAGGGGACGGGACAGCTCTGATCAGCCCCAGCATTTT. Variable domain in full (rest from reference TRBV2 and TRBJ1-5): EPEVTQTPSHQVTQMGQEVILRCVPISNHLYFYWYRQILGQKVEFLVSFYNNEISEKSEIFDDQFSVERPDGSNFTLKIRSTKLEDSAMYFCARGRDSSDQPQHFGDGTRLSIL.

The rearrangement links TRBV19 to TRBJ2-5; TRBD2 matches 13 bases. Germline V gene sequence: CDR1 LNHDA, CDR2 SQIVND (reference sequence). The CDR3 runs 15 residues. The CDR3 spells CVTARLAGGEETQYF. The CDR3 region has the DNA TGTGTCACAGCCCGACTAGCGGGGGGCGAAGAGACCCAGTACTTC.

This clone was seen a few times. V usage is TRBV7-9 and J usage is TRBJ1-4, with a possible D match to TRBD1 (6 bases). The V and J ends lost 3 bases and 8 bases respectively, with 13 bases between them. In germline, CDR1 is SEHNR, CDR2 FQNEAQ (reference sequence). CDR3 size: 14 residues. The CDR3 DNA reads TGTGCCAGCAGCTTCTGGCCAGGGGACGAAAAACTGTTTTTT. Its translation is CASSFWPGDEKLFF.

This rearrangement joins TRBV9 to TRBJ2-7, with D perhaps matching TRBD2 (6 bases). Germline V gene sequence: CDR1 SGDLS, CDR2 YYNGEE. The V end was cut by 4 bases, the J end by 2 bases, with 16 bases between. The CDR3 runs 15 residues. CDR3 coding DNA: TGTGCCAGCAGCCCCGCGGGACTTCCCACCTACGAGCAGTACTTC. This sequence encodes CASSPAGLPTYEQYF.

The chain uses TRBV27 and TRBJ2-4; possible D gene TRBD2, 6 bases. Germline V gene lookup returns CDR1 MNHEY and CDR2 SMNVEV (reference sequence). There are 15 residues in the CDR3. V lost 2 bases and J lost 8, with 16 bases in between. CDR3 bases: TGTGCCAGCAGTTTAGGTTCCTTACAGCGGGACATTCAGTACTTC. Translated, it gives CASSLGSLQRDIQYF.

V is TRBV6-6 and J is TRBJ2-7, with 9 positions matching TRBD1. CDR3 size: 14 residues. V gave up 2 bases and J gave up 5 bases; unmatched junction bases: 4. Germline CDR1 MNHNY, CDR2 SVGAGI (reference sequence). The CDR3 region is CASSYGQGMNEQYF. The CDR3 DNA is TGTGCCAGCAGTTACGGACAGGGGATGAACGAGCAGTACTTC.

V and J are TRBV7-9 and TRBJ1-5; D ambiguous. CDR3 length equals 16 residues. CDR1 SEHNR and CDR2 FQNEAQ come from the germline V gene (reference sequence). The germline V and J ends were trimmed by 0 bases and 3 bases, with 12 bases remaining between them. CDR3 protein: CASSLAIHGLNQPQHF. Here the CDR3 DNA reads TGTGCCAGCAGCTTAGCAATACATGGGCTCAATCAGCCCCAGCATTTT.

This clone appeared once. V gene TRBV3-1 (or the pseudogene TRBV3-2) combines with J gene TRBJ2-7; 7 bases align to TRBD1. CDR1 is LGHDT and CDR2 is YNNKEL in the germline V gene (reference sequence). Trimming at V came to 8 bases and at J to 2 bases, leaving 9 bases not matched to a gene. The CDR3 length is 14 residues. DNA for the CDR3: TGTGCCAGCGCGACAACGGGACAGCCCTACGAGCAGTACTTC. Its translation: CASATTGQPYEQYF.

A single count supports this clone. The genes are TRBV6-6 and TRBJ2-7; 7 positions match TRBD1. CDR3 length: 14 amino acids. Germline CDR1 MNHNY, CDR2 SVGAGI (reference sequence). J was trimmed by 3 bases and V by 6 bases; bases with no gene match: 8. CDR3 protein: CASSRGTANYEQYF. Written as DNA, the CDR3 is TGTGCCAGCAGCCGAGGGACAGCGAACTACGAGCAGTACTTC.

This chain's CDR3 is CASSTGTSGYNEQFF. In DNA, the CDR3 is TGTGCCAGCAGCACCGGGACTAGCGGCTACAATGAGCAGTTCTTC. This chain links TRBV7-3 with TRBJ2-1; 11 positions match TRBD2. This CDR3 is built from 15 residues. Germline V lookup: CDR1 SGHTA, CDR2 FQGTGA. With 5 bases clipped from V and 3 bases from J, the junction kept 3 bases outside the gene matches.

This clone appeared many times. The genes are TRBV28 and TRBJ2-1; 7 nucleotides line up with TRBD2. Germline V gives CDR1 MDHEN, CDR2 SYDVKM. The CDR3 has 15 residues. J lost 0 bases, V lost 3 bases, and 2 bases had no gene match. CDR3 sequence reads: CASSFGGSSYNEQFF. CDR3 nucleotides: TGTGCCAGCAGTTTTGGCGGGAGCTCCTACAATGAGCAGTTCTTC.

The chain recombines TRBV5-6 with TRBJ1-2; D ambiguous. Per germline, CDR1 SGHDT and CDR2 YYEEEE. CDR3 length: 12 residues. V was clipped by 4 bases and J by 7 bases, with 11 bases between them. The CDR3 here is CASSPNFFGYTF. The CDR3 bases are TGTGCCAGCAGCCCTAACTTTTTTGGCTACACCTTC.